This passage covers 11 T cell receptor beta chains from one sample sequenced in a study of blood T cell repertoires in COVID-19. Assay used: immunoSEQ multiplex PCR; TCRdb lists only in-frame clones, some missing. The sample has fewer than 350,000 clones, under 90% seen once. Sequenced input: peripheral blood. The receptor source for this set is a woman aged 55 to 70 with active or convalescent COVID-19.

This clone was counted at least ten times. The CDR3 region has the DNA TGTGCCACCGGAGGGAGTGGGGGGGTCGTCACAGATACGCAGTATTTT. As protein: CATGGSGGVVTDTQYF. The chain joins TRBV10-3 to TRBJ2-3; 7 nucleotides match TRBD2. Trimming cost V 10 bases and J 2 bases; bases outside gene matches: 15. This CDR3 is built from 16 residues. From germline, CDR1 is ENHRY and CDR2 SYGVKD.

This clone occurred a few times. V is TRBV2 and J is TRBJ1-2, with D tentatively TRBD1 (6 bases). V was trimmed by 8 bases and J by 2 bases, leaving 9 bases between them. The CDR3 contains 12 residues. Germline V gene lookup returns CDR1 SNHLY and CDR2 FYNNEI. The CDR3 reads CASAGANYGYTF. CDR3 DNA: TGTGCCAGCGCAGGGGCGAACTATGGCTACACCTTC.

The genes are TRBV29-1 and TRBJ2-1, with TRBD1 identical over 7 bases. This CDR3 has 18 residues. V shed 5 bases and J 0 bases; nucleotides not matched to a gene: 16. The germline V gene has CDR1 SQVTM and CDR2 ANQGSEA. Written as DNA, the CDR3 is TGCAGCGTTTCTCCGATTATTCAGGGGGTCCACTCCTACAATGAGCAGTTCTTC. This translates into CSVSPIIQGVHSYNEQFF.

The chain has TRBV6-2 or TRBV6-3 and TRBJ2-3; 9 positions match TRBD2. This CDR3 has 16 residues. Germline V gene sequence: CDR1 MNHEY, CDR2 SVGEGT. V shed 5 bases and J 1 base; nucleotides not matched to a gene: 7. The CDR3 DNA sequence: TGTGCCAGCAGTGACCCTGGCGGGGGGGGCACAGATACGCAGTATTTT. Protein: CASSDPGGGGTDTQYF.

As for this clone: The junction departs from germline at one end; a sequencing error may be responsible. The same CDR3 can be traced to other DNA sequences in this sample. V and J are TRBV4-1 and TRBJ2-7; the match to TRBD1 covers 9 bases. The CDR3 consists of 14 residues. Germline CDR1 reads MGHRA; CDR2 reads YSYEKL. CDR3 sequence: CASSPDRGAYEQYF. The CDR3 DNA reads as TGCGCCAGCAGCCCCGACAGGGGGGCCTACGAGCAATACTTC.

V gene TRBV7-3 combines with J gene TRBJ2-1; the D gene is possibly TRBD2 (5 bases). CDR1 SGHTA and CDR2 FQGTGA come from the germline V gene. V lost 5 bases and J lost 0, with 11 bases in between. The CDR3 sequence is 15 residues long. This chain's CDR3 is CASSVLGSSYNEQFF. CDR3 sequence (DNA): TGTGCCAGCAGCGTCCTGGGGAGCTCCTACAATGAGCAGTTCTTC. The full variable domain, in which reference TRBV7-3 and TRBJ2-1 provide the parts outside the CDR3, is GAGVSQTPSNKVTEKGKYVELRCDPISGHTALYWYRQSLGQGPEFLIYFQGTGAADDSGLPNDRFFAVRPEGSVSTLKIQRTERGDSAVYLCASSVLGSSYNEQFFGPGTRLTVL.

This sequence joins TRBV14 and TRBJ1-1; 7 bases align to TRBD1. Unmatched junction bases numbered 7, after V lost 7 bases and J lost 2 bases. CDR3 length: 14 residues. Germline V gene data show CDR1 as SGHDN and CDR2 as FVKESK. The CDR3 nucleotides read TGTGCCAGCACCTTGGGGACAGCTAACACTGAAGCTTTCTTT. Amino acid sequence: CASTLGTANTEAFF.

The chain carries TRBV18 and TRBJ1-2, with 7 positions matching TRBD1. The CDR3 length is 14 residues. V dropped 3 bases and J dropped 7; count of bases not matched to a gene: 8. Germline V gives CDR1 KGHSH, CDR2 LQKENI. The CDR3 loop is CASSPNRDSPGYTF. In DNA form, the CDR3 reads TGTGCCAGCTCACCTAACCGGGACAGTCCTGGCTACACCTTC.

The V gene is TRBV7-9, the J gene TRBJ2-1; 9 positions match TRBD2. Unmatched junction bases numbered 12, after V lost 3 bases and J lost 6 bases. Germline V CDR1 and CDR2: SEHNR, FQNEAQ (reference sequence). This CDR3 region has 17 residues. The CDR3 nucleotides read TGTGCCAGCAGCTTCTTTACAGGGCTAGCGGGAATCAATGAGCAGTTCTTC. Its translation: CASSFFTGLAGINEQFF.

This sequence joins TRBV18 and TRBJ1-4, with D maybe TRBD1 (6 bases). CDR1 and CDR2 (germline): KGHSH, LQKENI. The V end was cut by 3 bases, the J end by 4 bases, with 15 bases between. The CDR3 covers 16 residues. CDR3 sequence (DNA): TGTGCCAGCTCACCGGCGAAGGGGACAAGTAATGAAAAACTGTTTTTT. Translated: CASSPAKGTSNEKLFF.

In DNA, the CDR3 is TGTGCCAGCAGGTCGAACAGGGGCCCGGGTCAGCCCCAGCATTTT. Encoded protein: CASRSNRGPGQPQHF. The chain couples TRBV6-6 to TRBJ1-5, with TRBD1 matching over 7 bases. The V and J ends lost 6 bases and 6 bases, in that order; junction bases with no gene match: 11. The CDR3 consists of 15 residues. Germline-derived CDR1 and CDR2 are MNHNY and SVGAGI (reference sequence).